This TCR beta chain was sequenced during a study of post-analysis software for immune sequencing data. Study-wide background: Included among the disease courses, which were recorded for the cohort, were relapsing-remitting, secondary progressive and progressive-relapsing multiple sclerosis. Notes on the study in general: Significantly decreased normalized Chao1 diversity was recorded for multiple sclerosis patients relative to controls. Strong co-clustering by F measure was seen for same-batch samples. Five or six TRBV segments were significantly more frequent in patients than in controls. TRBV5-6, TRBV5-1 and TRBV20-1 were among these segments.

Unique molecular identifiers had been added to the TCR beta cDNA libraries. With about 0.95 to 11 million T cells as the source, 450,000 to 600,000 cDNA molecules resulted. TCRdb re-analysed the PCR reads in MiXCR, keeping a single row per CDR3 protein. This sample has about 200,000 distinct CDR3 sequences, with 29% found just once. The CDR3 spans 16 residues. Germline CDR1 MDHEN, CDR2 SYDVKM. Trimming removed 5 bases from V and 1 base from J; junction bases left unmatched: 7. This clonotype came up a few times. What it binds is not known. V usage is TRBV28 and J usage is TRBJ2-3, with 9 bases matching TRBD2. The sequencing sample was made of blood. The clonotype comes from a girl younger than 18 with multiple sclerosis. CDR3 bases: TGTGCCAGCAGTCCCCGAGCGGGGGGCGGCACAGATACGCAGTATTTT. Translated, it gives CASSPRAGGGTDTQYF.